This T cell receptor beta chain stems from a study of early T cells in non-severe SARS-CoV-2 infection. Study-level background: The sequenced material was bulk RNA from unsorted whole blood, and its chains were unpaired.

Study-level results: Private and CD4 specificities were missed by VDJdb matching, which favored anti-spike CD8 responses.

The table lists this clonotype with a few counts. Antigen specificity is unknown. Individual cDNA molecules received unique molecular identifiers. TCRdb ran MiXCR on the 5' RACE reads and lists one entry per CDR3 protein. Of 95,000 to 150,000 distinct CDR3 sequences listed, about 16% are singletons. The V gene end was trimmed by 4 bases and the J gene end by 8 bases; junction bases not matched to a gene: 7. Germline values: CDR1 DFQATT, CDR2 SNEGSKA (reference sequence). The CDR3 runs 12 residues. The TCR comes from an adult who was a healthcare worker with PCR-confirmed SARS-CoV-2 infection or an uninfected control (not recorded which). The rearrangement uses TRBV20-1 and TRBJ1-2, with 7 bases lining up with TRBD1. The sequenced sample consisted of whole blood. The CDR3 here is CSATRGPEGYTF. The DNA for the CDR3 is TGCAGTGCTACGAGGGGGCCGGAGGGCTACACCTTC.